This T cell receptor (beta chain) was identified during a study of blood T cell repertoires in COVID-19. Followed longitudinally, the Seattle patients had been enrolled during active infection. Sequencing used immunoSEQ multiplex PCR; TCRdb keeps in-frame clones, though not all of them. The table lists fewer than 300,000 clones, around 89% of them singletons. V dropped 5 bases and J dropped 2; count of bases not matched to a gene: 2. In germline, CDR1 is SNHLY, CDR2 FYNNEI. The length of the CDR3 is 15 residues. The sample comprised peripheral blood. The TCR was taken from a woman between 50 and 59 years old with COVID-19, enrolled during active disease. This chain connects TRBV2 to TRBJ2-1; 11 bases are shared with TRBD2. CDR3 bases: TGTGCCAGCAGTTTAGCGGGAGGGCCCTACAATGAGCAGTTCTTC. Translated, it gives CASSLAGGPYNEQFF.